This T cell receptor beta chain came from a study of T cell responses to AZD1222 COVID-19 vaccine. Study-wide results and limits: Spike-specific TCR breadth rose after two AZD1222 doses, and depth rose as well. Dominant CD4 TCR responses targeted spike regions 160-218 and 743-854. Most donors were white British, females outnumbered males, and clonal diversity was possibly underestimated. Seropositive status at baseline applied to only five or six AZD1222 recipients.

The CDR3 consists of 17 residues. CDR1 and CDR2 from the germline V gene are LGHDT and YNNKEL (reference sequence). Trimming shortened V by 0 bases and J by 2 bases, and 15 bases separated the two germline ends. TCRdb's table, derived via immunoSEQ multiplex PCR, lists solely in-frame clones and lacks some. This sample has roughly 150,000 clones, with 85% to 95% found just once. Turning to this clone: What it binds is not known.

The TCR was taken from an adult in good health. The chain combines TRBV3-1 (or the pseudogene TRBV3-2) with TRBJ2-3, with D uncertain. This specimen was peripheral blood, taken on day 0 of AZD1222 vaccination. The CDR3 is CASSQDLKDLPTDTQYF. The CDR3 DNA is TGTGCCAGCAGCCAAGATCTAAAGGACCTCCCCACAGATACGCAGTATTTT.